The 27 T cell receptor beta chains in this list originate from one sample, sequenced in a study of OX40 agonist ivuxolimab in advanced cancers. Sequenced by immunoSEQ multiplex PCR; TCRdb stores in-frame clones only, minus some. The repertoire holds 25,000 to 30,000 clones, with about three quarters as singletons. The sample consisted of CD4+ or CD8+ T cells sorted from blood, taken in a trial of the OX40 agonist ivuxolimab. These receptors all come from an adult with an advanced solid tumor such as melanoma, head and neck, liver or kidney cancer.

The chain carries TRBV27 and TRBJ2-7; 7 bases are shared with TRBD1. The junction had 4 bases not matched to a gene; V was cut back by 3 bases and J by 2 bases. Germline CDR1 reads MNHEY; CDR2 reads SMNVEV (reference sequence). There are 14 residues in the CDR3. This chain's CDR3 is CASSFTGVPYEQYF. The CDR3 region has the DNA TGTGCCAGCAGTTTTACAGGGGTTCCCTACGAGCAGTACTTC.

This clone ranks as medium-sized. The chain's CDR3 is CASSLEKYGGLQPQHF. CDR3 sequence (DNA): TGTGCCAGCAGCTTAGAGAAGTACGGGGGGTTACAGCCCCAGCATTTT. The chain is built from TRBV7-9 and TRBJ1-5, with D possibly TRBD1 on 5 matching bases. The V and J ends lost 1 base and 7 bases respectively, with 17 bases between them. CDR1 SEHNR and CDR2 FQNEAQ come from the germline V gene (reference sequence). The CDR3 is made up of 16 amino acids.

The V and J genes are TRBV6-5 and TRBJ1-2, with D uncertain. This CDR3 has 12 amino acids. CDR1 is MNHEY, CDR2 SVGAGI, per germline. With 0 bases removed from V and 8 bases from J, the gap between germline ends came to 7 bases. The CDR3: CASSYSSPGYTF. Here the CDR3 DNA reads TGTGCCAGCAGTTACTCGAGTCCCGGCTACACCTTC.

This chain's CDR3 is CASSHGLAISTDTQYF. CDR3 nucleotide sequence: TGTGCCAGCAGCCACGGACTAGCGATTAGCACAGATACGCAGTATTTT. The genes are TRBV7-6 and TRBJ2-3; TRBD2 matches at 9 bases. This CDR3 region has 16 residues. The ends lost 5 bases at V and 0 bases at J; junction bases unmatched: 6. The germline V gene has CDR1 SGHVS and CDR2 FNYEAQ.

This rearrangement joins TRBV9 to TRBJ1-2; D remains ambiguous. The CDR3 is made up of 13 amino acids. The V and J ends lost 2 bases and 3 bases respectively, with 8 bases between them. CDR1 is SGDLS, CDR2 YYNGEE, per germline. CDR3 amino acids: CASSVSGYYGYTF. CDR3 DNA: TGTGCCAGCAGCGTTTCCGGCTACTATGGCTACACCTTC. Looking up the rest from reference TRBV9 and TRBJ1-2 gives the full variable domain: DSGVTQTPKHLITATGQRVTLRCSPRSGDLSVYWYQQSLDQGLQFLIQYYNGEERAKGNILERFSAQQFPDLHSELNLSSLELGDSALYFCASSVSGYYGYTFGSGTRLTVV.

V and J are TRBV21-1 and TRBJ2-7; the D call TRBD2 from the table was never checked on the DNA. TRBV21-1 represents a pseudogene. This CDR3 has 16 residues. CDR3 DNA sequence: TGTGCCAGCAGCAAAGAAGAGGGGACTATTCTCTACGAGCAGTACTTC. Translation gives CASSKEEGTILYEQYF.

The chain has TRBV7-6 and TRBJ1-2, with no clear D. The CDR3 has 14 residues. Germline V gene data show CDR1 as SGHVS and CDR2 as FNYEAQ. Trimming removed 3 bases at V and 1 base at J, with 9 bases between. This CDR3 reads CASSFTPDNYGYTF. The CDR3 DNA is TGTGCCAGCAGCTTTACCCCAGATAACTATGGCTACACCTTC.

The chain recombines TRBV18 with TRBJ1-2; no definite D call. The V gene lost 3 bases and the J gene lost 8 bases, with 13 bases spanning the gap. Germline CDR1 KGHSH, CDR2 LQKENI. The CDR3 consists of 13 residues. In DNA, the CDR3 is TGTGCCAGCTCACCTGCGGAGGAAGGAGGCTACACCTTC. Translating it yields CASSPAEEGGYTF. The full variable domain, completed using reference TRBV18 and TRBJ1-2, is NAGVMQNPRHLVRRRGQEARLRCSPMKGHSHVYWYRQLPEEGLKFMVYLQKENIIDESGMPKERFSAEFPKEGPSILRIQQVVRGDSAAYFCASSPAEEGGYTFGSGTRLTVV.

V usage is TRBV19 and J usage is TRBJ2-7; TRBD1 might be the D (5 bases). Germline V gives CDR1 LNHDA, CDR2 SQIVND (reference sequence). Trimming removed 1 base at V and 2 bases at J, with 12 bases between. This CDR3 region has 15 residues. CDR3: CASSIVPGYPYEQYF. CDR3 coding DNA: TGTGCCAGTAGTATAGTGCCAGGGTACCCCTACGAGCAGTACTTC.

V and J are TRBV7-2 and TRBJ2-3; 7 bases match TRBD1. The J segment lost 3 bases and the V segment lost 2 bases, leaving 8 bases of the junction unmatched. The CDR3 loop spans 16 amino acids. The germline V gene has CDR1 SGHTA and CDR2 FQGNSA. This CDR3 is CASSLKQGSGTDTQYF. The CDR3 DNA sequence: TGTGCCAGCAGCTTAAAACAGGGGAGTGGAACAGATACGCAGTATTTT. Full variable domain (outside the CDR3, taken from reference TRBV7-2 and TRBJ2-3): GAGVSQSPSNKVTEKGKDVELRCDPISGHTALYWYRQSLGQGLEFLIYFQGNSAPDKSGLPSDRFSAERTGGSVSTLTIQRTQQEDSAVYLCASSLKQGSGTDTQYFGPGTRLTVL.

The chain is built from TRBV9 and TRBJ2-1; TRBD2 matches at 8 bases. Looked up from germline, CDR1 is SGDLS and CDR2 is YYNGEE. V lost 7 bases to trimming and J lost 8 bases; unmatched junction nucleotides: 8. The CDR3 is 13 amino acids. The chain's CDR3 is CASAGTSSHEQFF. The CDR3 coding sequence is TGTGCCAGCGCCGGGACTAGTTCACATGAGCAGTTCTTC.

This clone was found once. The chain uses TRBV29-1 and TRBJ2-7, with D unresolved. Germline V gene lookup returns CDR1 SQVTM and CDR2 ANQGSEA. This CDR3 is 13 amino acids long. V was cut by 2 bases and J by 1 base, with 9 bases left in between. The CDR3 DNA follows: TGCAGCGTTGAAATTGTCGGATCCTACGAGCAGTACTTC. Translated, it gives CSVEIVGSYEQYF.

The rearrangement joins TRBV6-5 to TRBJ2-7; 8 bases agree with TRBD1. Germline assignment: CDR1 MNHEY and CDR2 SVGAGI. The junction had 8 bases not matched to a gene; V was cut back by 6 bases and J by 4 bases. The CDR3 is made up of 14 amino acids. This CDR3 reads CASRGTGSLYEQYF. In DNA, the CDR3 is TGTGCCAGCAGAGGGACAGGCTCTTTGTACGAGCAGTACTTC.

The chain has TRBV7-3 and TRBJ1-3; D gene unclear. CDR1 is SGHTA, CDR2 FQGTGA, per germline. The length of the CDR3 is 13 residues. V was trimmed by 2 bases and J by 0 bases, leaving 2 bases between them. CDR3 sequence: CASSLGSGNTIYF. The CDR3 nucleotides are TGTGCCAGCAGCTTAGGCTCTGGAAACACCATATATTTT.

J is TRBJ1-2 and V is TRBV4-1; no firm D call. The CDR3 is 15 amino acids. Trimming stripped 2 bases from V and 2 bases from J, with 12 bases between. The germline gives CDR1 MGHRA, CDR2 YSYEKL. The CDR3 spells CASSQFVGANYGYTF. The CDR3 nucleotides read TGCGCCAGCAGCCAATTCGTGGGTGCGAACTATGGCTACACCTTC.

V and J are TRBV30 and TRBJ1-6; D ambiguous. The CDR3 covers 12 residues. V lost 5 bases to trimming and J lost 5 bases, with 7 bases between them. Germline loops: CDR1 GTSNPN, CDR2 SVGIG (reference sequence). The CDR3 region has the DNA TGTGCCTGGGACTTGGATAATTCACCCCTCCACTTT. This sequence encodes CAWDLDNSPLHF.

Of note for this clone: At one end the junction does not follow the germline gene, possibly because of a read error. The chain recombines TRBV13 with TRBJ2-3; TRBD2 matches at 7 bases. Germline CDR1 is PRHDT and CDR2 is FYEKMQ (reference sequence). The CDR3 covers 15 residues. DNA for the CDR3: TGTGCCAGCAGCTTAGTAGAGACTAGCATAGATACGCAGTATTTT. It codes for CASSLVETSIDTQYF.

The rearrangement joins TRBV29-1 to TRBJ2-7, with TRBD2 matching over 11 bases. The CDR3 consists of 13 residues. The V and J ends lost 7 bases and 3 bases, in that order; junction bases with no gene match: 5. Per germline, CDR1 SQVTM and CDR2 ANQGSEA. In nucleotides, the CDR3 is TGCAGCGCTAGGACTAGCGGGCGCTACGAGCAGTACTTC. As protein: CSARTSGRYEQYF.

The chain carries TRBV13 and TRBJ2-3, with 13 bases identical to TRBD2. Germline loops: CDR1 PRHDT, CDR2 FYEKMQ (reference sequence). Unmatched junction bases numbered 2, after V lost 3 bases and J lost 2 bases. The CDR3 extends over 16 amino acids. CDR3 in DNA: TGTGCCAGCAGCTTTGGACTAGCGGGGGACACAGATACGCAGTATTTT. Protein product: CASSFGLAGDTDTQYF.

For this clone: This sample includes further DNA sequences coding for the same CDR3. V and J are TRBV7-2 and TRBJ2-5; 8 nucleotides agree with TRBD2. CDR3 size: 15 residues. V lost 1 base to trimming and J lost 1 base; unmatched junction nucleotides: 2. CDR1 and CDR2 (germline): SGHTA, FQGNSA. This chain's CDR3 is CASSLGGGPQETQYF. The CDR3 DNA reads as TGTGCCAGCAGCTTAGGCGGGGGGCCCCAAGAGACCCAGTACTTC.

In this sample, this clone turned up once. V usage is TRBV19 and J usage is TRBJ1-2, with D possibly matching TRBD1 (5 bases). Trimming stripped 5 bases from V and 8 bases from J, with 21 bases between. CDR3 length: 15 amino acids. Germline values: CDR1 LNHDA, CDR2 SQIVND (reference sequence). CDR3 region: CASSPRDVLGVGYTF. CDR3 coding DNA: TGTGCCAGTAGTCCACGGGACGTTCTCGGGGTCGGCTACACCTTC.

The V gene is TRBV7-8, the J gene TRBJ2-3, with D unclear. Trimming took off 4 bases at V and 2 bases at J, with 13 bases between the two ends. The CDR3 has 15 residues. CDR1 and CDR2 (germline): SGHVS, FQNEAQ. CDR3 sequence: CASSYYSDPTDTQYF. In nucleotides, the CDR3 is TGTGCCAGCAGCTATTACAGCGATCCCACAGATACGCAGTATTTT.

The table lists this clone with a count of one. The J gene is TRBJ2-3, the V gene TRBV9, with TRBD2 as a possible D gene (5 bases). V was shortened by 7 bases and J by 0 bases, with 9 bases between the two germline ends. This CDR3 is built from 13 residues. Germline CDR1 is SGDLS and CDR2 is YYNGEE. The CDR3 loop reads CASGLASTDTQYF. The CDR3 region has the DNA TGTGCCAGCGGGCTAGCCAGCACAGATACGCAGTATTTT.

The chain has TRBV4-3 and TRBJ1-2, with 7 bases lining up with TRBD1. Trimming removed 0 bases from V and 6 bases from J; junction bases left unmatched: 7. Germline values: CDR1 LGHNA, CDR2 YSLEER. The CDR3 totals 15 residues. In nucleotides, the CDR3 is TGCGCCAGCAGCCAAGAGGCCTCAGGGGGTAATGGCTACACCTTC. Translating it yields CASSQEASGGNGYTF.

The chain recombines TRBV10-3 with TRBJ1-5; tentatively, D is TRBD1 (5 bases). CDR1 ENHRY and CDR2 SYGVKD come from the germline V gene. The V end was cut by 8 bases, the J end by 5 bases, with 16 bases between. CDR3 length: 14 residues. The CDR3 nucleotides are TGTGCCATCGGGGCAGGCAAAGTCCATCAGCCCCAGCATTTT. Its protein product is CAIGAGKVHQPQHF.

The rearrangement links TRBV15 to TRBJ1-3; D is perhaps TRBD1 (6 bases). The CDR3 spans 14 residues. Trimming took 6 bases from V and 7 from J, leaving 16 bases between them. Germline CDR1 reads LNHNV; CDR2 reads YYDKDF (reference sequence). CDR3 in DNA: TGTGCCACCAGTCGGGACACCGGACGGAACACCATATATTTT. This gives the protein CATSRDTGRNTIYF. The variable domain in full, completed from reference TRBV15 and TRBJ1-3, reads DAMVIQNPRYQVTQFGKPVTLSCSQTLNHNVMYWYQQKSSQAPKLLFHYYDKDFNNEADTPDNFQSRRPNTSFCFLDIRSPGLGDTAMYLCATSRDTGRNTIYFGEGSWLTVV.

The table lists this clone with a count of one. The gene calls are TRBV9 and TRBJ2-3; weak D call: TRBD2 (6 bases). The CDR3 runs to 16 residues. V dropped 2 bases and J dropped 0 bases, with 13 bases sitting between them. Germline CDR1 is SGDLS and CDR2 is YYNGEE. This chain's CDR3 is CASSVGTLTSTDTQYF. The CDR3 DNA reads TGTGCCAGCAGCGTGGGGACTCTCACTAGCACAGATACGCAGTATTTT.